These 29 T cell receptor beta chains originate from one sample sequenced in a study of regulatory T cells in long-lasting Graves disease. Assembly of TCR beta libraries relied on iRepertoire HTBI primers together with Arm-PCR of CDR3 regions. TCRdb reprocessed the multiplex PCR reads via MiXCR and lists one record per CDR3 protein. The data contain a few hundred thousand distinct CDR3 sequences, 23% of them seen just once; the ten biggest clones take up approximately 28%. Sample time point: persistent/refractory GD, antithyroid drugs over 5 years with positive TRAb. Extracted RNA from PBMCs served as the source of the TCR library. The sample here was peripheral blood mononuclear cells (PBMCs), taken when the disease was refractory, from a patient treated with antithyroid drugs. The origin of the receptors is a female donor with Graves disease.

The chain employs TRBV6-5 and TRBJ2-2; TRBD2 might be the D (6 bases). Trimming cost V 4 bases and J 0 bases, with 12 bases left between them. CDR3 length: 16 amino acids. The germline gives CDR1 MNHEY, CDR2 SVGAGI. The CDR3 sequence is CASSLGRGANTGELFF. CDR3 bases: TGTGCCAGCAGTTTGGGGCGGGGAGCGAACACCGGGGAGCTGTTTTTT.

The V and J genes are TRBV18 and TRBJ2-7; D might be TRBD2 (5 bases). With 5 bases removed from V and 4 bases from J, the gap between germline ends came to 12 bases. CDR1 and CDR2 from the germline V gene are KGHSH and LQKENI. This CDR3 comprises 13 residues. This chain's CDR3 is CASSGGRGYEQYF. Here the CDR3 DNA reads TGTGCCAGCTCAGGCGGACGGGGATACGAGCAGTACTTC.

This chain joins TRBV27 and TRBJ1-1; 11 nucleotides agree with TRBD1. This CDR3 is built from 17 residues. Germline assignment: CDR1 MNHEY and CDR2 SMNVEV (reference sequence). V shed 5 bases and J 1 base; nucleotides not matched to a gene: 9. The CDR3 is CASSPRDRGTGNTEAFF. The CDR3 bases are TGTGCCAGCAGTCCACGGGACAGGGGGACCGGGAACACTGAAGCTTTCTTT.

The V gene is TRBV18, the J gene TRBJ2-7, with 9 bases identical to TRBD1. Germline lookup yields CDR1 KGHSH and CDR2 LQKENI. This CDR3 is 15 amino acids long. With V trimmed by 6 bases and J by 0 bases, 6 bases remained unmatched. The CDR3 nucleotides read TGTGCCAGCTCTATCGGACAGGGGTTCTCCTACGAGCAGTACTTC. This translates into CASSIGQGFSYEQYF. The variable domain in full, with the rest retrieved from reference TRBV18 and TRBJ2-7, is NAGVMQNPRHLVRRRGQEARLRCSPMKGHSHVYWYRQLPEEGLKFMVYLQKENIIDESGMPKERFSAEFPKEGPSILRIQQVVRGDSAAYFCASSIGQGFSYEQYFGPGTRLTVT.

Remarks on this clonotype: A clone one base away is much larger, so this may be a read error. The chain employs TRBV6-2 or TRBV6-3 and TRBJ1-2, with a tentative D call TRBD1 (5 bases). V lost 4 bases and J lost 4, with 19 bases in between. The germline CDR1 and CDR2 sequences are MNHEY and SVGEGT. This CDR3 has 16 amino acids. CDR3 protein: CASSLGDGEKIYGYTF. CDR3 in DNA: TGTGCCAGCAGTTTGGGGGACGGAGAAAAGATCTATGGCTACACCTTC.

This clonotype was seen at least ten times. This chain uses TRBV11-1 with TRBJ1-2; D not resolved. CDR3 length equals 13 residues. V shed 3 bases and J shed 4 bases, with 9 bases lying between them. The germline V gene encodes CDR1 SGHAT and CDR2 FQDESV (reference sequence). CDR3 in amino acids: CASSFLPAYGYTF. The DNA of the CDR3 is TGTGCCAGCAGCTTTCTCCCCGCCTATGGCTACACCTTC.

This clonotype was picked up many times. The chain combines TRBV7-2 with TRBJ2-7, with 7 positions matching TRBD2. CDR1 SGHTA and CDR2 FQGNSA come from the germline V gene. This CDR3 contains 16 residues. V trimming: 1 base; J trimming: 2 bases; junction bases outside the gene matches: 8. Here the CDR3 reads CASSLGILADTYEQYF. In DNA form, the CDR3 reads TGTGCCAGCAGCTTAGGAATCCTAGCGGATACCTACGAGCAGTACTTC.

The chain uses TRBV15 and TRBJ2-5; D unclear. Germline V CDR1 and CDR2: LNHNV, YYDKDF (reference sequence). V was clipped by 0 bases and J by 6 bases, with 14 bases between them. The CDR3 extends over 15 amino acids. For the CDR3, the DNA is TGTGCCACCAGCAGAGATCAGGCAGACCCCAAGACCCAGTACTTC. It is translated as CATSRDQADPKTQYF.

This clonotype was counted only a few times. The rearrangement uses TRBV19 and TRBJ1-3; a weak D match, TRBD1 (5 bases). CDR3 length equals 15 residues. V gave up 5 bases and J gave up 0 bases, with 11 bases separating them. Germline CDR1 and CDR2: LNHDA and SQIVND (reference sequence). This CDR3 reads CASSQGAISGNTIYF. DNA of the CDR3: TGTGCCAGTAGTCAGGGTGCCATCTCTGGAAACACCATATATTTT.

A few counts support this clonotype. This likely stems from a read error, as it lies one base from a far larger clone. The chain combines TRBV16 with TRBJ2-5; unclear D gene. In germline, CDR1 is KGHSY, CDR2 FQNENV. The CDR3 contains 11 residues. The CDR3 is CASSQQEAQYF. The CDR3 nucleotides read TGTGCCAGCAGCCAACAAGAGGCCCAGTACTTC.

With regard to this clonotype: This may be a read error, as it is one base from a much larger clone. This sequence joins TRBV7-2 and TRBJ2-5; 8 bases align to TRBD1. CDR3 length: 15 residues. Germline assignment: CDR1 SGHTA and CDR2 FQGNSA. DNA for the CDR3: TGTGCCAGCAGCTTACTGGACAGGGCTTTGGGAGAGCAGCACTTC. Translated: CASSLLDRALGEQHF. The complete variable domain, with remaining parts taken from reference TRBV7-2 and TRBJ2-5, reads GAGVSQSPSNKVTEKGKDVELRCDPISGHTALYWYRQSLGQGLEFLIYFQGNSAPDKSGLPSDRFSAERTGGSVSTLTIQRTQQEDSAVYLCASSLLDRALGEQHFGPGTRLLVL.

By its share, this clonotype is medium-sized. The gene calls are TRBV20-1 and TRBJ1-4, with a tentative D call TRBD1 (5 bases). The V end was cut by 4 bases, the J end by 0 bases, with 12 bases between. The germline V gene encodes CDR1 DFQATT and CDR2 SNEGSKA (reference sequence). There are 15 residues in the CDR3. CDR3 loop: CSATTDSATNEKLFF. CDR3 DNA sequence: TGCAGTGCTACAACCGACAGTGCAACTAATGAAAAACTGTTTTTT.

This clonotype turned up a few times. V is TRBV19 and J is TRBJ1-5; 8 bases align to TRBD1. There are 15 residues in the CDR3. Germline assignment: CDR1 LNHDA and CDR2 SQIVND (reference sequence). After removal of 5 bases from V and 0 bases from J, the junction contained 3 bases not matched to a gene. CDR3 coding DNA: TGTGCCAGTAGTGAAGACAGGGGTAGCAATCAGCCCCAGCATTTT. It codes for CASSEDRGSNQPQHF.

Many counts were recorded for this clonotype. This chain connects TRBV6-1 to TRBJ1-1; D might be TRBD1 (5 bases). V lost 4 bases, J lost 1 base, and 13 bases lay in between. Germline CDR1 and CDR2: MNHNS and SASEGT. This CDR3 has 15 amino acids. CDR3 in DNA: TGTGCCAGCAGTGTACTTCAGGGCAGGAACACTGAAGCTTTCTTT. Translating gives CASSVLQGRNTEAFF.

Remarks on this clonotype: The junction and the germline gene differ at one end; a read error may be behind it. CDR3 in amino acids: CASSRAGTMDTEAFF. The CDR3 DNA reads as TGTGCCAGCAGCCGCGCCGGGACAATGGACACTGAAGCCTTCTTT. The J gene is TRBJ1-1, the V gene TRBV6-1, with D maybe TRBD1 (6 bases). The CDR3 extends over 15 amino acids. From germline, CDR1 is MNHNS and CDR2 SASEGT.

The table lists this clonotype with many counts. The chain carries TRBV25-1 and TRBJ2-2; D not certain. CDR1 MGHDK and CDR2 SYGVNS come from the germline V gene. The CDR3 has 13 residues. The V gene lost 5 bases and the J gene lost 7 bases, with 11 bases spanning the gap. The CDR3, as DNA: TGTGCCAGCAGTCCCCTGGGTGGCGGGGAGCTGTTTTTT. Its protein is CASSPLGGGELFF.

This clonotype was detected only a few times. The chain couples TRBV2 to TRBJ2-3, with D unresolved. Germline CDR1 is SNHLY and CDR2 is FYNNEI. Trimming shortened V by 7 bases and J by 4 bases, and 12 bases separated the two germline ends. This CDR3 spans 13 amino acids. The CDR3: CASTLEAADTQYF. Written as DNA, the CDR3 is TGTGCCAGCACCCTAGAGGCGGCAGATACGCAGTATTTT.

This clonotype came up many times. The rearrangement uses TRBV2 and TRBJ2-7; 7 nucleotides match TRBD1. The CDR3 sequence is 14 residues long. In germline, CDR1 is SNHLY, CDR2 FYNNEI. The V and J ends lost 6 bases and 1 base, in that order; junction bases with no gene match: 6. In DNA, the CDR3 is TGTGCCAGCAGGCCACAGGGGATTTCCTACGAGCAGTACTTC. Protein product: CASRPQGISYEQYF.

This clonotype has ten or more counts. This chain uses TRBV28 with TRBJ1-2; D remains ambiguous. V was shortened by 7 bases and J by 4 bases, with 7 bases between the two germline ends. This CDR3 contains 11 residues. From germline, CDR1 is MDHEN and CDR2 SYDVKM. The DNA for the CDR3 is TGTGCCAGCACCTTGGGCTATGGCTACACCTTC. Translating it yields CASTLGYGYTF.

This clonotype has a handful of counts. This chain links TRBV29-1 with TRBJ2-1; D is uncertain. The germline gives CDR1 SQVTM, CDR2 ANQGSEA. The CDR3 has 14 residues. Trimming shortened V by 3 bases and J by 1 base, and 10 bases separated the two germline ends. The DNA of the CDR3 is TGCAGCGTTGACGAGGCGGATTCCTACAATGAGCAGTTCTTC. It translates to CSVDEADSYNEQFF.

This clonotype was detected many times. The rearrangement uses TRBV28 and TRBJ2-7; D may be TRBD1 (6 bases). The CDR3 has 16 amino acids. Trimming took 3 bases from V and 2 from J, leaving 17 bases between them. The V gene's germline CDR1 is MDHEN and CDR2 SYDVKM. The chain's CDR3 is CASSFSTGKGTYEQYF. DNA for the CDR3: TGTGCCAGCAGTTTCTCAACAGGGAAAGGCACCTACGAGCAGTACTTC.

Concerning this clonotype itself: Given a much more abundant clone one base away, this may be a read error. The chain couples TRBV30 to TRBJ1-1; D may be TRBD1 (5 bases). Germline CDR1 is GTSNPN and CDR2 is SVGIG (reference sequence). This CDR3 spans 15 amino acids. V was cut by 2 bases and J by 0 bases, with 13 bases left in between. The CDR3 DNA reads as TGTGCCTGGAGTCGACGGGGGGACTTGAACACTGAAGCTTTCTTT. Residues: CAWSRRGDLNTEAFF.

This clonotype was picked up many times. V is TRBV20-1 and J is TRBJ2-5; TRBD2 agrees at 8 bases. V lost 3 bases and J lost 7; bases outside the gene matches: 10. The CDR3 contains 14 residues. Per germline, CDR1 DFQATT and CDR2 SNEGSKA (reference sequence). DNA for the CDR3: TGCAGTGCTAGGGTCCGGCGGGAGGACGGGACCCAGTACTTC. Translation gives CSARVRREDGTQYF.

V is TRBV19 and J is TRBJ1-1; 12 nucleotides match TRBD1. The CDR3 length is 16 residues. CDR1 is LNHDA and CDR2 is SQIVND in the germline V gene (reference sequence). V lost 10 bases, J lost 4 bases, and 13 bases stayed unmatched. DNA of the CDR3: TGTGCCACCTATTCCCCGGGACAGGGGGCAGTCACTGAAGCTTTCTTT. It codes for CATYSPGQGAVTEAFF.

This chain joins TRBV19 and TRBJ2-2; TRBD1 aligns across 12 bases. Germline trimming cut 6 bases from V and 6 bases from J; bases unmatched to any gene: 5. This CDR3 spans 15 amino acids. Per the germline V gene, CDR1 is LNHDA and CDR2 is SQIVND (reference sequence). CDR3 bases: TGTGCCAGTAGCGGGACAGGGGGCGCACCCGGGGAGCTGTTTTTT. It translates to CASSGTGGAPGELFF.

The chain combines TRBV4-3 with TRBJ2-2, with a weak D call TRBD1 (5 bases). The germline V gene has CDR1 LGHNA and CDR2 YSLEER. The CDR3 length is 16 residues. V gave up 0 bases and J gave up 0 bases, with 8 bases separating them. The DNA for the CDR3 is TGCGCCAGCAGCCAAGAAGGGGAACCGAACACCGGGGAGCTGTTTTTT. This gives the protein CASSQEGEPNTGELFF.

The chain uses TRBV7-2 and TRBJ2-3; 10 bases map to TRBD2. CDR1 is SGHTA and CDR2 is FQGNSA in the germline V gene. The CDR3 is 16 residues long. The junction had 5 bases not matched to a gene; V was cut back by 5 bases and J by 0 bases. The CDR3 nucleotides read TGTGCCAGCAGCCTCGGACTAGCGGCTAGCACAGATACGCAGTATTTT. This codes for CASSLGLAASTDTQYF. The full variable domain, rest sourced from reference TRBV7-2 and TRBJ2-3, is GAGVSQSPSNKVTEKGKDVELRCDPISGHTALYWYRQSLGQGLEFLIYFQGNSAPDKSGLPSDRFSAERTGGSVSTLTIQRTQQEDSAVYLCASSLGLAASTDTQYFGPGTRLTVL.

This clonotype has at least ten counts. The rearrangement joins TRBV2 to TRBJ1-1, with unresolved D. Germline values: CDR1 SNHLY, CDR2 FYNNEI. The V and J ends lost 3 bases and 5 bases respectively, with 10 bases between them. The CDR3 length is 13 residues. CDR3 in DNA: TGTGCCAGCAGTGATAGGAGGAGAACTGAAGCTTTCTTT. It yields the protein CASSDRRRTEAFF. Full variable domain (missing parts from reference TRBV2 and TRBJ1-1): EPEVTQTPSHQVTQMGQEVILRCVPISNHLYFYWYRQILGQKVEFLVSFYNNEISEKSEIFDDQFSVERPDGSNFTLKIRSTKLEDSAMYFCASSDRRRTEAFFGQGTRLTVV.

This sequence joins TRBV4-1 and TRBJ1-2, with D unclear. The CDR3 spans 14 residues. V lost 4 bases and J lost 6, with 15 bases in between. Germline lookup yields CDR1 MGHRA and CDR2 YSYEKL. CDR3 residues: CASSRPQANDGYTF. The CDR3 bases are TGCGCCAGCAGCCGACCTCAGGCAAATGATGGCTACACCTTC.